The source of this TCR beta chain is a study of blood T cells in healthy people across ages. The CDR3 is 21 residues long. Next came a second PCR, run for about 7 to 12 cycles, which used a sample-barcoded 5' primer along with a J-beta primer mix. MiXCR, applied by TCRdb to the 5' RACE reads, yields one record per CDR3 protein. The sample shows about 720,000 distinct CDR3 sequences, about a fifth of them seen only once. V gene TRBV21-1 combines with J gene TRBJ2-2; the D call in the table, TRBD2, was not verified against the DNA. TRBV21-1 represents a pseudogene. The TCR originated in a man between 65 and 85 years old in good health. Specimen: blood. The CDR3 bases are TGTGCCAGCAGCAAAGGGAGGGTGGCTAGCGGGGGGGCGACTTTCTCCGGGGAGCTGTTTTTT. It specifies CASSKGRVASGGATFSGELFF.